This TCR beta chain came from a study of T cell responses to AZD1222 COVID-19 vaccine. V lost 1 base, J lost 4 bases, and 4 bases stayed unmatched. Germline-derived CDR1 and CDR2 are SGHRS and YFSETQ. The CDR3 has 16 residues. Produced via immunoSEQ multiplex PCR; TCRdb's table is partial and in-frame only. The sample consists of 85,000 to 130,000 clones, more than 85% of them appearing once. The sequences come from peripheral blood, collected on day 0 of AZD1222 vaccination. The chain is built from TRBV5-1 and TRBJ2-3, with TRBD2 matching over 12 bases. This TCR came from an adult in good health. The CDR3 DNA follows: TGCGCCAGCAGCTTGCCGACTAGCGGGAGCTCAGATACGCAGTATTTT. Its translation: CASSLPTSGSSDTQYF.